This TCR beta chain was recorded in a study of control samples from healthy donors and cancer patients. Clones were read by immunoSEQ multiplex PCR, and TCRdb kept only the in-frame ones, dropping some. The sample gives 80,000 to 100,000 clones, over 85% of which show up once; around 2.8% is in the top ten. The sequence derives from a human donor in good health. The donor label of this sample is uncertain. Sequenced: blood.

DNA for the CDR3: TGTGCCAGCAGCTTGGCGGGACATAGCAATCAGCCCCAGCATTTT. The encoded protein is CASSLAGHSNQPQHF. V gene TRBV5-5 combines with J gene TRBJ1-5, with a tentative D call TRBD1 (6 bases). Germline CDR1 reads SGHKS; CDR2 reads YYEKEE (reference sequence). With 0 bases removed from V and 0 bases from J, the gap between germline ends came to 7 bases. The CDR3 totals 15 residues.